Each of the 18 T cell receptor beta chains below was sequenced from the same sample in a study of blood T cell repertoires in COVID-19. TCRdb keeps only in-frame clones here, not all; method: immunoSEQ multiplex PCR. The data contain more than 350,000 clones, approximately 87% of them singletons. The sequenced sample consisted of PBMCs or T cells enriched from blood (not recorded which). These receptors were obtained from a woman aged 50 to 60 who had recovered from COVID-19.

V usage is TRBV5-1 and J usage is TRBJ2-3, with 15 bases matching TRBD2. This CDR3 is 16 amino acids long. Unmatched junction bases numbered 3, after V lost 4 bases and J lost 3 bases. CDR1 SGHRS and CDR2 YFSETQ come from the germline V gene. The CDR3, as DNA: TGCGCCAGCAGCAGTGGGACTAGCGGGGGGACAGATACGCAGTATTTT. This sequence encodes CASSSGTSGGTDTQYF.

V gene TRBV6-1 combines with J gene TRBJ1-1; no reliable D call. The CDR3 runs 12 residues. Per the germline V gene, CDR1 is MNHNS and CDR2 is SASEGT. With 2 bases removed from V and 5 bases from J, the gap between germline ends came to 6 bases. This CDR3 is CASSEWQTEAFF. Here the CDR3 DNA reads TGTGCCAGCAGTGAATGGCAAACTGAAGCTTTCTTT.

Only one count was recorded for this clone. V and J are TRBV28 and TRBJ1-4, with a tentative D call TRBD1 (5 bases). Germline CDR1 is MDHEN and CDR2 is SYDVKM. This CDR3 is built from 15 residues. V lost 2 bases and J lost 7, with 14 bases in between. CDR3 loop: CASSLGGTRAEKLFF. CDR3 nucleotides: TGTGCCAGCAGTTTAGGAGGGACGCGTGCTGAAAAACTGTTTTTT.

This rearrangement joins TRBV7-2 to TRBJ2-1; D uncertain. V lost 1 base and J 6 bases, leaving 4 bases between the germline ends. Germline V gene sequence: CDR1 SGHTA, CDR2 FQGNSA. The CDR3 covers 12 residues. CDR3 DNA sequence: TGTGCCAGCAGCTTAGTTCGCAATGAGCAGTTCTTC. Amino acids: CASSLVRNEQFF. Full variable domain (missing parts from reference TRBV7-2 and TRBJ2-1): GAGVSQSPSNKVTEKGKDVELRCDPISGHTALYWYRQSLGQGLEFLIYFQGNSAPDKSGLPSDRFSAERTGGSVSTLTIQRTQQEDSAVYLCASSLVRNEQFFGPGTRLTVL.

The CDR3, as DNA: TGTGCCAGCAGCAGCGCGGGAAGCTCTGGAAACACCATATATTTT. This sequence encodes CASSSAGSSGNTIYF. The chain uses TRBV9 and TRBJ1-3; D remains ambiguous. The germline V gene has CDR1 SGDLS and CDR2 YYNGEE. This CDR3 spans 15 amino acids. Trimming removed 4 bases at V and 0 bases at J, with 11 bases between.

This rearrangement joins TRBV19 to TRBJ2-7; perhaps TRBD2 as D (5 bases). The CDR3 contains 15 residues. In germline, CDR1 is LNHDA, CDR2 SQIVND (reference sequence). The germline V and J ends were trimmed by 10 bases and 5 bases, with 24 bases remaining between them. The CDR3 loop reads CATSTWRSGSHEQYF. The CDR3 DNA sequence: TGTGCCACCTCGACCTGGAGGTCCGGGTCCCACGAGCAGTACTTC.

By frequency in the sample, this clone is medium-sized (0.01 to 0.1%). The V call is TRBV5-1, the J call TRBJ2-7; TRBD1 matches 7 bases. V trimming: 4 bases; J trimming: 7 bases; junction bases outside the gene matches: 17. CDR1 SGHRS and CDR2 YFSETQ come from the germline V gene. CDR3 length equals 16 residues. This CDR3 is CASSRPGLGGRGEQYF. CDR3 nucleotide sequence: TGCGCCAGCAGCCGGCCCGGTTTAGGGGGCCGCGGTGAGCAGTACTTC.

This chain joins TRBV15 and TRBJ1-1; D gene ambiguous. Trimming removed 0 bases at V and 5 bases at J, with 13 bases between. Germline CDR1 reads LNHNV; CDR2 reads YYDKDF (reference sequence). The CDR3 runs 15 residues. CDR3 nucleotides: TGTGCCACCAGCAGAGAATCTAAGGGAGGGACTGAAGCTTTCTTT. This gives the protein CATSRESKGGTEAFF.

CDR3 sequence reads: CATSRAKDRSNQPQHF. CDR3 nucleotides: TGTGCCACCAGCAGAGCGAAGGACAGGAGTAATCAGCCCCAGCATTTT. The chain couples TRBV15 to TRBJ1-5; TRBD1 agrees at 7 bases. The CDR3 has 16 residues. Germline trimming cut 1 base from V and 4 bases from J; bases unmatched to any gene: 7. Germline CDR1 and CDR2: LNHNV and YYDKDF (reference sequence).

V usage is TRBV6-5 and J usage is TRBJ2-3; the D is unclear. Germline loops: CDR1 MNHEY, CDR2 SVGAGI. This CDR3 region has 14 residues. V lost 6 bases to trimming and J lost 1 base, with 11 bases between them. The CDR3 spells CASSGRTGTDTQYF. CDR3 nucleotide sequence: TGTGCCAGCAGCGGTAGAACGGGCACAGATACGCAGTATTTT.

This clone was seen a single time. The chain uses TRBV5-1 and TRBJ1-4, with a possible D match to TRBD1 (6 bases). Trimming pared 6 bases from V and 7 bases from J, leaving 19 bases between. The CDR3 runs 15 residues. Germline CDR1 is SGHRS and CDR2 is YFSETQ. As DNA, the CDR3 is TGCGCCAGCACCATTGGGACACCTGGGAGTGAAAAACTGTTTTTT. Amino acid sequence: CASTIGTPGSEKLFF.

V gene TRBV28 combines with J gene TRBJ1-5; a possible D gene is TRBD1 (5 bases). The CDR3 runs to 15 residues. Trimming pared 6 bases from V and 7 bases from J, leaving 19 bases between. Germline lookup yields CDR1 MDHEN and CDR2 SYDVKM. The CDR3 DNA is TGTGCCAGCAGGCGCGGACAATACTCTGGGCAGCCCCAGCATTTT. This encodes CASRRGQYSGQPQHF.

This chain joins TRBV2 and TRBJ1-3; tentative D call: TRBD1 (6 bases). This CDR3 is 14 amino acids long. The germline gives CDR1 SNHLY, CDR2 FYNNEI. V was shortened by 8 bases and J by 4 bases, with 15 bases between the two germline ends. CDR3 region: CASANRERGNTIYF. In DNA, the CDR3 is TGTGCCAGCGCTAACAGGGAAAGGGGAAACACCATATATTTT.

Only one count was recorded for this clone. V is TRBV3-1 (or the pseudogene TRBV3-2) and J is TRBJ1-6; no reliable D call. CDR1 is LGHDT, CDR2 YNNKEL, per germline (reference sequence). The CDR3 length is 16 residues. V gave up 4 bases and J gave up 7 bases, with 17 bases separating them. The chain's CDR3 is CASSRNPTLYNSPLHF. The DNA for the CDR3 is TGTGCCAGCAGCCGAAACCCCACCCTATACAATTCACCCCTCCACTTT.

The rearrangement uses TRBV6-5 and TRBJ1-5; no clear D. The CDR3 is 13 residues long. V lost 10 bases and J lost 5, with 15 bases in between. In germline, CDR1 is MNHEY, CDR2 SVGAGI. The CDR3: CATALLEDQPQHF. In DNA form, the CDR3 reads TGTGCCACCGCCTTGTTGGAGGATCAGCCCCAGCATTTT.

This chain connects TRBV15 to TRBJ1-2; the D is unclear. This CDR3 has 14 residues. Germline V gives CDR1 LNHNV, CDR2 YYDKDF (reference sequence). Deletions cut 4 bases from V and 4 bases from J, with 13 bases between. The CDR3 region is CATSISTSPYGYTF. CDR3 nucleotides: TGTGCCACCAGCATCTCCACGAGCCCCTATGGCTACACCTTC.

This clone was detected only a few times. This chain connects TRBV5-4 to TRBJ2-3, with D tentatively TRBD2 (6 bases). The CDR3 loop spans 15 amino acids. Trimming stripped 0 bases from V and 0 bases from J, with 8 bases between. The germline V gene encodes CDR1 SGHNT and CDR2 YYREEE (reference sequence). Here the CDR3 reads CASSLELASTDTQYF. The CDR3 DNA reads TGTGCCAGCAGCTTGGAACTAGCTAGCACAGATACGCAGTATTTT. Together with reference TRBV5-4 and TRBJ2-3, the CDR3 gives the full variable domain: ETGVTQSPTHLIKTRGQQVTLRCSSQSGHNTVSWYQQALGQGPQFIFQYYREEENGRGNFPPRFSGLQFPNYSSELNVNALELDDSALYLCASSLELASTDTQYFGPGTRLTVL.

This chain joins TRBV9 and TRBJ1-2; the D is unclear. Germline assignment: CDR1 SGDLS and CDR2 YYNGEE. The length of the CDR3 is 15 residues. V was shortened by 6 bases and J by 0 bases, with 15 bases between the two germline ends. The CDR3, as DNA: TGTGCCAGCACCGAGGAGGTGATTCCTAACTATGGCTACACCTTC. Amino acids: CASTEEVIPNYGYTF.